The 5 T cell receptor beta chains below were found in one sample sequenced in a study of vaccination and CD4 T cells after COVID-19. An Oncomine TCR Beta short-read assay was used to sequence the DNA from cultured CD4+ T cells. Using its own MiXCR run on the PCR reads, TCRdb lists one record per CDR3 protein. The sample consists of about 11,000 distinct CDR3 sequences, approximately 50% of them appearing once. Treatment described: roughly 11-day PBMC culture with coronavirus spike peptide pools or control peptides (ViraFEST assay). These TCRs' antigens remain unknown. Sequencing was carried out using CD4+ T cells from blood, cultured in vitro. These TCRs come from a human donor who had recovered from COVID-19.

This sequence joins TRBV5-1 and TRBJ2-3; either TRBD1 or TRBD2 may fit D (5 bases each). This CDR3 has 15 amino acids. Trimming stripped 4 bases from V and 1 base from J, with 13 bases between. Per the germline V gene, CDR1 is SGHRS and CDR2 is YFSETQ. The CDR3 reads CASSPPRGGTDTQYF. The CDR3 nucleotides are TGCGCCAGCAGCCCGCCCCGGGGCGGCACAGATACGCAGTATTTT. Complete variable domain (other parts from reference TRBV5-1 and TRBJ2-3): KAGVTQTPRYLIKTRGQQVTLSCSPISGHRSVSWYQQTPGQGLQFLFEYFSETQRNKGNFPGRFSGRQFSNSRSEMNVSTLELGDSALYLCASSPPRGGTDTQYFGPGTRLTVL.

The rearrangement uses TRBV6-1 and TRBJ2-3, with D perhaps TRBD2 (5 bases). The ends were cut back, 5 bases at V and 1 base at J, with 10 bases in the middle. This CDR3 is 14 amino acids long. Germline assignment: CDR1 MNHNS and CDR2 SASEGT. The CDR3 nucleotides are TGTGCCAGCAGTCGGGTCGGGGGCACAGATACGCAGTATTTT. This translates into CASSRVGGTDTQYF.

This clonotype was counted only a few times. The chain couples TRBV5-1 to TRBJ1-2, with a possible D match to TRBD1 (6 bases). CDR1 is SGHRS and CDR2 is YFSETQ in the germline V gene. Trimming shortened V by 2 bases and J by 8 bases, and 16 bases separated the two germline ends. This CDR3 has 14 residues. The CDR3, as DNA: TGCGCCAGCAGCTTTGGAGGGGGGCACCAAGGCTACACCTTC. It encodes CASSFGGGHQGYTF.

This clonotype showed up just a few times. This chain joins TRBV20-1 and TRBJ2-3, with 10 bases identical to TRBD2. Trimming removed 6 bases from V and 1 base from J; junction bases left unmatched: 4. CDR3 length: 14 amino acids. From germline, CDR1 is DFQATT and CDR2 SNEGSKA (reference sequence). The CDR3 reads CSATGTSGTDTQYF. The DNA for the CDR3 is TGCAGTGCAACCGGGACTAGCGGCACAGATACGCAGTATTTT.

This clonotype has just a few counts. The chain carries TRBV20-1 and TRBJ2-2; TRBD2 aligns across 9 bases. CDR1 and CDR2 (germline): DFQATT, SNEGSKA (reference sequence). The CDR3 consists of 16 residues. The V segment lost 0 bases and the J segment 1 base; nucleotides outside the gene matches: 3. In nucleotides, the CDR3 is TGCAGTGCTAGAGATCCGCGGGAGGGGAACACCGGGGAGCTGTTTTTT. Amino acid sequence: CSARDPREGNTGELFF.